The rows below give T cell receptor beta chains drawn from one sample of a study of naive and memory T cell subsets. TCRdb called the UMI-ligation and nested PCR reads again in MiXCR, with one record for every CDR3 protein. Counted here are tens of thousands of distinct CDR3 sequences, 8% to 13% occurring once; the ten biggest clones make up about 4.2%. This sample comprised skin, obtained from a tuberculin skin test site. All receptors come from an adult in good health. Each CDR3 is given with its conserved first and last residue. D genes are given only for firm matches. Rows may omit the clone size; those that give it use once, few, many or a size class.

abundance	len	j_gene	d_gene	v_gene	CDR3aa	CDR3nt
-	14	TRBJ2-5	-	TRBV7-2	CASSNSGIQETQYF	TGTGCCAGCAGCAATAGCGGAATCCAAGAGACCCAGTACTTC
many	12	TRBJ1-2	-	TRBV20-1	CSARDPGHGYTF	TGCAGTGCTAGAGATCCGGGCCATGGCTACACCTTC
many	17	TRBJ2-5	TRBD2	TRBV7-2	CASSLWLAGGYQETQYF	TGTGCCAGCAGCTTATGGTTAGCGGGGGGGTACCAAGAGACCCAGTACTTC
-	14	TRBJ2-7	TRBD2	TRBV2	CASAEAGGNYEQYF	TGTGCCAGCGCGGAGGCGGGGGGGAACTACGAGCAGTACTTC
many	14	TRBJ1-1	TRBD1	TRBV30	CAWSPTGYEAEAFF	TGTGCCTGGAGCCCGACAGGGTACGAAGCTGAAGCTTTCTTT
many	17	TRBJ2-1	TRBD2	TRBV4-2	CASSQDMRSSGASSRFF	TGTGCCAGCAGCCAAGATATGAGGAGTAGCGGGGCATCCTCCCGGTTCTTC
few	15	TRBJ1-1	-	TRBV9	CASSPGISNGNEAFF	TGTGCCAGCAGCCCAGGGATATCTAATGGCAATGAAGCTTTCTTT
few	14	TRBJ1-1	-	TRBV11-3	CASSLDLAGTEAFF	TGTGCCAGCAGCTTAGACTTGGCAGGGACTGAAGCTTTCTTT
many	13	TRBJ2-3	TRBD2	TRBV20-1	CSPLAGGPDTQYF	TGCAGTCCTCTAGCGGGAGGGCCAGATACGCAGTATTTT
many	14	TRBJ1-2	TRBD1	TRBV4-2	CASSQAGTAYGYTF	TGTGCCAGCAGCCAAGCTGGGACAGCCTATGGCTACACCTTC
-	13	TRBJ2-6	-	TRBV6-1	CASRPPGANVLTF	TGTGCCAGCAGGCCCCCAGGGGCCAACGTCCTGACTTTC
many	16	TRBJ1-1	TRBD1	TRBV7-2	CASSKVAGGLNTEAFF	TGTGCCAGCAGCAAAGTTGCAGGGGGCCTAAACACTGAAGCTTTCTTT
many	15	TRBJ1-1	TRBD1	TRBV18	CASSPADRANTEAFF	TGTGCCAGCTCACCCGCGGACAGGGCGAACACTGAAGCTTTCTTT
many	15	TRBJ2-6	-	TRBV6-2/TRBV6-3	CASSSTDSGANVLTF	TGTGCCAGCAGTTCGACAGACTCTGGGGCCAACGTCCTGACTTTC
few	16	TRBJ1-2	TRBD1	TRBV5-1	CASSFSTGPLPGGYTF	TGCGCCAGCAGCTTCTCGACAGGGCCCCTTCCGGGTGGCTACACCTTC
many	12	TRBJ2-7	-	TRBV29-1	CSVARGLYEQYF	TGCAGCGTTGCTCGGGGACTTTACGAGCAGTACTTC
-	16	TRBJ2-1	TRBD2	TRBV7-6	CASSLGTSGSVNEQFF	TGTGCCAGCAGCTTAGGGACTAGCGGGAGTGTCAATGAGCAGTTCTTC
-	13	TRBJ2-3	-	TRBV30	CAWTVRRTDTQYF	TGTGCCTGGACCGTAAGAAGAACAGATACGCAGTATTTT
few	16	TRBJ2-1	TRBD2	TRBV11-2	CASSPGGSGRARLQFF	TGTGCCAGCAGCCCCGGTGGGAGCGGGAGGGCCCGTTTGCAGTTCTTC
few	12	TRBJ2-5	-	TRBV12-3/TRBV12-4	CASSWGAETQYF	TGTGCCAGCAGTTGGGGGGCAGAGACCCAGTACTTC
many	13	TRBJ1-1	-	TRBV6-1	CASSSPLGTEAFF	TGTGCCAGCAGCAGTCCCCTGGGCACTGAAGCTTTCTTT
many	11	TRBJ1-2	-	TRBV5-4	CASSARESYTF	TGTGCCAGCAGCGCCAGGGAGAGCTACACCTTC
many	15	TRBJ2-1	TRBD2	TRBV9	CASSVNSGDFNEQFF	TGTGCCAGCAGCGTAAATAGCGGGGACTTCAATGAGCAGTTCTTC
many	13	TRBJ2-5	-	TRBV12-3/TRBV12-4	CASRPGGGETQYF	TGTGCCAGCAGGCCAGGGGGAGGAGAGACCCAGTACTTC
-	9	TRBJ1-5	-	TRBV20-1	CSAGQPQHF	TGCAGTGCTGGTCAGCCCCAGCATTTT
few	15	TRBJ1-2	-	TRBV24-1	CATSDARQEIYGYTF	TGTGCCACCAGTGATGCACGACAGGAAATCTATGGCTACACCTTC
few	13	TRBJ1-6	TRBD1	TRBV30	CAWAPGGNSPLHF	TGTGCCTGGGCACCAGGGGGGAATTCACCCCTCCACTTT
many	14	TRBJ1-1	TRBD1	TRBV29-1	CSVDPGQGYTEAFF	TGCAGCGTTGACCCGGGACAGGGGTACACTGAAGCTTTCTTT
many	11	TRBJ1-2	-	TRBV20-1	CSAREGRGYTF	TGCAGTGCTAGGGAGGGTCGTGGCTACACCTTC
medium-sized	15	TRBJ2-1	-	TRBV7-8	CASRHRRMGGDEQFF	TGTGCCAGCAGACATCGCCGCATGGGGGGCGATGAGCAGTTCTTC
few	19	TRBJ2-3	TRBD2	TRBV12-5	CASGLVIGLAGGSTDTQYF	TGTGCTAGTGGTTTGGTTATTGGACTAGCGGGGGGGAGCACAGATACGCAGTATTTT
-	16	TRBJ2-7	-	TRBV6-1	CASSEAYSVSSHEQYF	TGTGCCAGCAGTGAAGCATACAGCGTATCAAGCCACGAGCAGTACTTC
-	13	TRBJ2-7	TRBD1	TRBV5-5	CASSLGTVYEQYF	TGTGCCAGCAGCTTAGGGACAGTTTACGAGCAGTACTTC
many	14	TRBJ1-1	-	TRBV28	CASSIVGLWTEAFF	TGTGCCAGCAGCATTGTGGGGCTTTGGACTGAAGCTTTCTTT
few	16	TRBJ1-1	-	TRBV28	CASSLPRGTVNTEAFF	TGTGCCAGCAGTTTACCCCGCGGGACGGTGAACACTGAAGCTTTCTTT